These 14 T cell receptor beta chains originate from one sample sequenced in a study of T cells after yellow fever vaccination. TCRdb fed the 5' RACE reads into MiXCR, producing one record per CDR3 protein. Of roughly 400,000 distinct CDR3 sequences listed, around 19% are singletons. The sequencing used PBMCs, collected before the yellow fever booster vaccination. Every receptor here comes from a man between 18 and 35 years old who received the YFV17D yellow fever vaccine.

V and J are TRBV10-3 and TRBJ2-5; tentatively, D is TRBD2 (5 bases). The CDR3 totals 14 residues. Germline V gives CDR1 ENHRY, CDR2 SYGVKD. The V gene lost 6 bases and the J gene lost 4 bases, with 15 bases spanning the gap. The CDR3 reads CAISLTGERETQYF. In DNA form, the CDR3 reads TGTGCCATCAGCCTGACTGGGGAGAGAGAGACCCAGTACTTC.

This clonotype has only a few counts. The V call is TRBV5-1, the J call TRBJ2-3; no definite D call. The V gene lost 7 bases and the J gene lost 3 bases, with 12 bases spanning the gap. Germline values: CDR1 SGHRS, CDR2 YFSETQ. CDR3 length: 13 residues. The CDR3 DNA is TGCGCCAGCTTCGGGCCGCAGACAGATACGCAGTATTTT. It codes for CASFGPQTDTQYF.

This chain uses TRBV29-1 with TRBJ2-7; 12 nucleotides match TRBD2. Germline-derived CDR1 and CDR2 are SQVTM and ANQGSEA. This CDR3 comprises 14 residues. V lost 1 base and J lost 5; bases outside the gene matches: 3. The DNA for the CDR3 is TGCAGCGTTGAAGGACTAGCGGGGGCTCACGAGCAGTACTTC. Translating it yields CSVEGLAGAHEQYF.

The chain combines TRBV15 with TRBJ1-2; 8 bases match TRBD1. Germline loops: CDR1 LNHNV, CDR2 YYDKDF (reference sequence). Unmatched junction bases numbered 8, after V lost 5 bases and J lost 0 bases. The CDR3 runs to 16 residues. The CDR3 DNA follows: TGTGCCACCAGCCGGGACAGGCCGGAGGCTAACTATGGCTACACCTTC. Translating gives CATSRDRPEANYGYTF.

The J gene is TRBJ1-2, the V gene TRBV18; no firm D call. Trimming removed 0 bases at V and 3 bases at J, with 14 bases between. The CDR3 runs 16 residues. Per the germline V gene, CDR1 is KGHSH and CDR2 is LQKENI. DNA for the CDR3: TGTGCCAGCTCACCACCGGGCGGCGCGTCTTACTATGGCTACACCTTC. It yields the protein CASSPPGGASYYGYTF.

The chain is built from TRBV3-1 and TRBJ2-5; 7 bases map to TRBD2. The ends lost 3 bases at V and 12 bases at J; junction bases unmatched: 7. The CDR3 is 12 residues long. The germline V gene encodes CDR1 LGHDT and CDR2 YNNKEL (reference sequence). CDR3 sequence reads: CASSHASGPEYF. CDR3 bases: TGTGCCAGCAGCCACGCTAGCGGACCGGAGTACTTC.

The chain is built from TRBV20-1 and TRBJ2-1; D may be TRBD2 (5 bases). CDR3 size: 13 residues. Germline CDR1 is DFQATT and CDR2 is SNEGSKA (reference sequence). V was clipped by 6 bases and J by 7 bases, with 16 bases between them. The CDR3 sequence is CSADFGERNEQFF. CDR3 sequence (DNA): TGCAGTGCCGACTTCGGGGAACGGAATGAGCAGTTCTTC.

The CDR3 DNA reads TGCAGTGCTAGACGCTCCGGGGGAGACTACGAGCAGTACTTC. It yields the protein CSARRSGGDYEQYF. This chain joins TRBV20-1 and TRBJ2-7; perhaps TRBD2 as D (6 bases). This CDR3 contains 14 residues. The germline V and J ends were trimmed by 2 bases and 3 bases, with 14 bases remaining between them. Germline CDR1 is DFQATT and CDR2 is SNEGSKA (reference sequence).

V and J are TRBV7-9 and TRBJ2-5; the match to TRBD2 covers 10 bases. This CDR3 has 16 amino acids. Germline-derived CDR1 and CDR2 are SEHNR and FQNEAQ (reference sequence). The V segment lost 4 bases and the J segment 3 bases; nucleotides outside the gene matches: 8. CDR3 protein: CASSSTSGANKETQYF. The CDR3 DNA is TGTGCCAGCAGCTCTACTAGCGGGGCGAATAAAGAGACCCAGTACTTC.

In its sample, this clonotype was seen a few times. The CDR3 DNA is TGTGCCAGCAGCAACGGACTAGCGGGGCTAGCGTCCCAGTACTTC. The encoded protein is CASSNGLAGLASQYF. J is TRBJ2-5 and V is TRBV28; 12 bases align to TRBD2. Per germline, CDR1 MDHEN and CDR2 SYDVKM. V dropped 6 bases and J dropped 9; count of bases not matched to a gene: 11. This CDR3 is built from 15 residues.

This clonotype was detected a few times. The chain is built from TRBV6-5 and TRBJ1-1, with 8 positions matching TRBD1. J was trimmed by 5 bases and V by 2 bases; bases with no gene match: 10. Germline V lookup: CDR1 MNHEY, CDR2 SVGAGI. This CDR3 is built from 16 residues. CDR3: CASSYDRGALGTEAFF. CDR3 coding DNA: TGTGCCAGCAGTTACGACAGGGGTGCCCTGGGAACTGAAGCTTTCTTT.

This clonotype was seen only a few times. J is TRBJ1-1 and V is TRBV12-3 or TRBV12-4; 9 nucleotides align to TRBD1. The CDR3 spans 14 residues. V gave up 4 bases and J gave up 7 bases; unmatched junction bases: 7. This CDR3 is CASSSGQGFDEAFF. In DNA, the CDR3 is TGTGCCAGCAGTTCGGGACAGGGTTTTGATGAAGCTTTCTTT.

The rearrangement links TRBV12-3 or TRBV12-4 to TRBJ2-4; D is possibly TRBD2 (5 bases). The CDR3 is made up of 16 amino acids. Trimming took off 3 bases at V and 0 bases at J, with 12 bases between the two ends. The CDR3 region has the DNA TGTGCCAGCAGTTTCGGAGGATCCTTAGCCAAAAACATTCAGTACTTC. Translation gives CASSFGGSLAKNIQYF.

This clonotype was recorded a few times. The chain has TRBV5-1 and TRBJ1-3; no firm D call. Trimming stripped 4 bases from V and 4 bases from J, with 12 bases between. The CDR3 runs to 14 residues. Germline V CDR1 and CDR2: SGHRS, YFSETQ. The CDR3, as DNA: TGCGCCAGCAGCCCAACTTTGTCCGGAAACACCATATATTTT. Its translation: CASSPTLSGNTIYF.